The 31 T cell receptor beta chains reported below all come from one sample, sequenced in a study of shared clonotypes between healthy human individuals. Assay used: immunoSEQ multiplex PCR; TCRdb lists only in-frame clones, some missing. The sample comprises about 610,000 clones, more than 95% of which are singletons, and approximately 0.057% rests with the top ten. What was sequenced was naive CD4+ T cells sorted from blood. The subset: CD45RA+ positively selected. The receptors originated from a woman aged 25 to 39 in good health.

J is TRBJ2-4 and V is TRBV28; D is perhaps TRBD1 (6 bases). Germline V gives CDR1 MDHEN, CDR2 SYDVKM. CDR3 size: 17 residues. V was cut by 4 bases and J by 4 bases, with 20 bases left in between. CDR3 in amino acids: CASSSLGQVFSKNIQYF. The CDR3, as DNA: TGTGCCAGCAGTTCTTTGGGACAAGTCTTTTCAAAAAACATTCAGTACTTC.

The chain is built from TRBV28 and TRBJ1-2, with a tentative D call TRBD1 (5 bases). Trimming stripped 7 bases from V and 5 bases from J, with 20 bases between. From germline, CDR1 is MDHEN and CDR2 SYDVKM. The CDR3 has 15 residues. CDR3 amino acids: CASMGPGSPPYGYTF. Here the CDR3 DNA reads TGTGCCAGCATGGGGCCAGGGTCCCCCCCATATGGCTACACCTTC.

This chain joins TRBV29-1 and TRBJ2-5; tentative D call: TRBD1 (6 bases). Germline lookup yields CDR1 SQVTM and CDR2 ANQGSEA. The CDR3 is made up of 12 amino acids. V was shortened by 2 bases and J by 5 bases, with 9 bases between the two germline ends. The CDR3 loop reads CSVETTGETQYF. Written as DNA, the CDR3 is TGCAGCGTTGAAACAACAGGGGAGACCCAGTACTTC.

V and J are TRBV7-3 and TRBJ2-6; 7 positions match TRBD1. Looked up from germline, CDR1 is SGHTA and CDR2 is FQGTGA. The length of the CDR3 is 17 residues. V lost 4 bases to trimming and J lost 0 bases; unmatched junction nucleotides: 6. This CDR3 is CASSSEGQISGANVLTF. The DNA of the CDR3 is TGTGCCAGCAGCTCTGAGGGACAGATCTCTGGGGCCAACGTCCTGACTTTC.

V and J are TRBV2 and TRBJ2-3, with 9 positions matching TRBD1. The CDR3 has 16 residues. V lost 1 base and J lost 6; bases outside the gene matches: 8. Germline values: CDR1 SNHLY, CDR2 FYNNEI. The CDR3 DNA reads as TGTGCCAGCAGTGAAGGGTGGGAACAGGGGGCCGATACGCAGTATTTT. Its translation: CASSEGWEQGADTQYF.

The rearrangement uses TRBV7-9 and TRBJ2-7, with 7 bases aligning to TRBD2. CDR1 and CDR2 (germline): SEHNR, FQNEAQ (reference sequence). V gave up 6 bases and J gave up 1 base; unmatched junction bases: 9. This CDR3 spans 15 amino acids. The CDR3 sequence: CASSLSAGVSYEQYF. The CDR3 DNA follows: TGTGCCAGCAGTCTCTCCGCGGGGGTATCCTACGAGCAGTACTTC.

The V call is TRBV27, the J call TRBJ2-5; D might be TRBD1 or TRBD2, each matching 5 bases. Trimming pared 7 bases from V and 9 bases from J, leaving 21 bases between. Germline CDR1 MNHEY, CDR2 SMNVEV (reference sequence). The CDR3 loop spans 14 amino acids. The CDR3 sequence: CASKNSGAVGAQYF. In nucleotides, the CDR3 is TGTGCCAGCAAAAATTCCGGGGCCGTAGGGGCCCAGTACTTC.

The genes are TRBV28 and TRBJ1-1; D is possibly TRBD1 (5 bases). Per the germline V gene, CDR1 is MDHEN and CDR2 is SYDVKM. Between the trimmed V and J ends, which lost 2 bases and 4 bases, there was a span of 11 bases. The CDR3 covers 14 residues. The CDR3 DNA reads TGTGCCAGCAGTTTAGGGGGGGGAAGCACTGAAGCTTTCTTT. Translated, it gives CASSLGGGSTEAFF. Filled out from reference TRBV28 and TRBJ1-1, the complete variable domain reads DVKVTQSSRYLVKRTGEKVFLECVQDMDHENMFWYRQDPGLGLRLIYFSYDVKMKEKGDIPEGYSVSREKKERFSLILESASTNQTSMYLCASSLGGGSTEAFFGQGTRLTVV.

The chain has TRBV10-3 and TRBJ2-7; unclear D gene. V gave up 0 bases and J gave up 1 base, with 10 bases separating them. The CDR3 is 15 residues long. From germline, CDR1 is ENHRY and CDR2 SYGVKD. Here the CDR3 reads CAISESLSGSYEQYF. Here the CDR3 DNA reads TGTGCCATCAGTGAGTCTCTTAGTGGGTCCTACGAGCAGTACTTC.

The chain employs TRBV18 and TRBJ2-2; no clear D. The CDR3 has 14 amino acids. The germline V gene has CDR1 KGHSH and CDR2 LQKENI. The V end lost 5 bases, the J end lost 2 bases, and 9 bases lay between the germline ends. CDR3 nucleotide sequence: TGTGCCAGCTCAATCAACAGAAACACCGGGGAGCTGTTTTTT. Its protein product is CASSINRNTGELFF.

The chain carries TRBV5-6 and TRBJ2-7; D is undetermined. Deletions cut 6 bases from V and 5 bases from J, with 21 bases between. Germline values: CDR1 SGHDT, CDR2 YYEEEE. This CDR3 contains 15 residues. The chain's CDR3 is CASTLGGIPRNEQYF. The DNA of the CDR3 is TGTGCCAGCACCCTTGGCGGCATCCCCCGGAACGAGCAGTACTTC.

The chain couples TRBV5-4 to TRBJ2-5; D is possibly TRBD1 (5 bases). There are 16 residues in the CDR3. The V end was cut by 0 bases, the J end by 1 base, with 13 bases between. The germline V gene encodes CDR1 SGHNT and CDR2 YYREEE (reference sequence). CDR3 residues: CASSLGRQTIQETQYF. DNA of the CDR3: TGTGCCAGCAGCTTGGGAAGACAGACGATCCAAGAGACCCAGTACTTC.

This rearrangement joins TRBV5-1 to TRBJ2-1, with D perhaps matching TRBD2 (5 bases). Trimming took off 4 bases at V and 8 bases at J, with 19 bases between the two ends. The CDR3 extends over 15 amino acids. The V gene's germline CDR1 is SGHRS and CDR2 YFSETQ. DNA for the CDR3: TGCGCCAGCAGCCCCACCAATGCGGGCCCAGATGAGCAGTTCTTC. Translated: CASSPTNAGPDEQFF.

The chain carries TRBV19 and TRBJ2-3; no clear D gene. The CDR3 contains 16 residues. Germline CDR1 LNHDA, CDR2 SQIVND (reference sequence). Trimming cost V 0 bases and J 4 bases, with 14 bases left between them. CDR3 sequence: CASSIEGNSLPDTQYF. DNA for the CDR3: TGTGCCAGTAGTATAGAGGGGAACTCTCTTCCAGATACGCAGTATTTT.

The chain employs TRBV28 and TRBJ1-2; 9 positions agree with TRBD1. V gave up 10 bases and J gave up 5 bases; unmatched junction bases: 11. The germline V gene has CDR1 MDHEN and CDR2 SYDVKM. This CDR3 is 14 amino acids long. As DNA, the CDR3 is TGTGCCATCAATCAGGCGGGGACAGGGTATGGCTACACCTTC. Protein sequence: CAINQAGTGYGYTF.

The rearrangement joins TRBV7-3 to TRBJ2-6, with D perhaps assigned TRBD1 or TRBD2 (5 bases each). The germline CDR1 and CDR2 sequences are SGHTA and FQGTGA. With 8 bases removed from V and 0 bases from J, the gap between germline ends came to 11 bases. This CDR3 has 15 amino acids. Here the CDR3 DNA reads TGTGCCAGCGGCCTCGGGGCCTCTGGGGCCAACGTCCTGACTTTC. Translating gives CASGLGASGANVLTF.

The chain links TRBV30 to TRBJ1-1; a weak D match, TRBD1 (6 bases). The germline V and J ends were trimmed by 4 bases and 0 bases, with 9 bases remaining between them. CDR1 and CDR2 from the germline V gene are GTSNPN and SVGIG (reference sequence). The CDR3 contains 13 residues. The CDR3 nucleotides read TGTGCCTGGAACAGGGAAGTGAACACTGAAGCTTTCTTT. This translates into CAWNREVNTEAFF.

This rearrangement joins TRBV19 to TRBJ2-4; 10 bases map to TRBD1. Germline CDR1 and CDR2: LNHDA and SQIVND (reference sequence). The J segment lost 8 bases and the V segment lost 5 bases, leaving 15 bases of the junction unmatched. The CDR3 covers 17 residues. In nucleotides, the CDR3 is TGTGCCAGTAGTCTGGGGACAGGGGCGGCGGGAGTGGACATTCAGTACTTC. Residues: CASSLGTGAAGVDIQYF. Based on the CDR3 plus reference TRBV19 and TRBJ2-4, the full variable domain is DGGITQSPKYLFRKEGQNVTLSCEQNLNHDAMYWYRQDPGQGLRLIYYSQIVNDFQKGDIAEGYSVSREKKESFPLTVTSAQKNPTAFYLCASSLGTGAAGVDIQYFGAGTRLSVL.

This chain links TRBV2 with TRBJ2-2; perhaps TRBD1 as D (6 bases). V shed 11 bases and J shed 4 bases, with 17 bases lying between them. Germline V gene sequence: CDR1 SNHLY, CDR2 FYNNEI. The CDR3 contains 14 residues. The CDR3 nucleotides read TGTGCCTGCTACAGGGCAGGTGGCACCGGGGAGCTGTTTTTT. The encoded protein is CACYRAGGTGELFF.

This clone was observed once. At one of its ends the junction is not consistent with the germline gene, which may arise from a read error. Within the sample, other DNA sequences also encode this same CDR3. The rearrangement joins TRBV7-9 to TRBJ2-1; D is ambiguous. CDR3 length: 11 residues. Germline V gene sequence: CDR1 SEHNR, CDR2 FQNEAQ (reference sequence). CDR3 bases: TGTGCCAGCAGCGCCCTCGATGAGCAATTCTTC. This sequence encodes CASSALDEQFF.

The chain recombines TRBV11-2 with TRBJ2-3; D unclear. Germline values: CDR1 SGHAT, CDR2 FQNNGV. Trimming left V 5 bases short and J 2 bases short, with 5 bases between. The CDR3 has 12 residues. The CDR3 bases are TGTGCCAGCAGCGAAGCCACAGATACGCAGTATTTT. As protein: CASSEATDTQYF.

This clone showed up just a few times. The chain combines TRBV19 with TRBJ1-5; no reliable D call. The V end lost 1 base, the J end lost 9 bases, and 16 bases lay between the germline ends. CDR3 length: 15 amino acids. Germline V gene data show CDR1 as LNHDA and CDR2 as SQIVND (reference sequence). This chain's CDR3 is CASSIVPGLRRPQHF. CDR3 nucleotide sequence: TGTGCCAGTAGTATAGTGCCCGGCCTCAGGAGGCCCCAGCATTTT. The whole variable domain, filled in from reference TRBV19 and TRBJ1-5, reads DGGITQSPKYLFRKEGQNVTLSCEQNLNHDAMYWYRQDPGQGLRLIYYSQIVNDFQKGDIAEGYSVSREKKESFPLTVTSAQKNPTAFYLCASSIVPGLRRPQHFGDGTRLSIL.

The chain couples TRBV6-1 to TRBJ2-2; 10 positions match TRBD2. Trimming at V came to 3 bases and at J to 5 bases, leaving 6 bases not matched to a gene. CDR3 length equals 16 residues. The germline CDR1 and CDR2 sequences are MNHNS and SASEGT. The CDR3 nucleotides are TGTGCCAGCAGTGACTGGACTAGCGGACCAACCGGGGAGCTGTTTTTT. It yields the protein CASSDWTSGPTGELFF.

V and J are TRBV11-2 and TRBJ2-3; 9 nucleotides align to TRBD2. From germline, CDR1 is SGHAT and CDR2 FQNNGV. J lost 3 bases, V lost 5 bases, and 9 bases had no gene match. The CDR3 contains 16 residues. The CDR3 DNA follows: TGTGCCAGCAGCCGGTTAGCGGGAGCTGGGACAGATACGCAGTATTTT. As protein: CASSRLAGAGTDTQYF.

V gene TRBV4-1 combines with J gene TRBJ2-7; possibly TRBD2 for D (7 bases). The germline V gene encodes CDR1 MGHRA and CDR2 YSYEKL. Trimming took off 1 base at V and 4 bases at J, with 14 bases between the two ends. The CDR3 is 15 amino acids. The CDR3 here is CASSQGPGGRYEQYF. In DNA, the CDR3 is TGCGCCAGCAGCCAAGGGCCGGGGGGCCGGTACGAGCAGTACTTC.

The rearrangement links TRBV15 to TRBJ2-6; TRBD2 might be the D (6 bases). The V gene's germline CDR1 is LNHNV and CDR2 YYDKDF (reference sequence). V was trimmed by 0 bases and J by 0 bases, leaving 12 bases between them. The CDR3 is 18 residues long. CDR3 protein: CATSRELAENSGANVLTF. DNA of the CDR3: TGTGCCACCAGCAGAGAGTTAGCGGAGAACTCTGGGGCCAACGTCCTGACTTTC.

As for this clone: Distinct nucleotide sequences in the sample also encode this CDR3. The V call is TRBV18, the J call TRBJ2-5; D is possibly TRBD1 (5 bases). Germline assignment: CDR1 KGHSH and CDR2 LQKENI. V gave up 3 bases and J gave up 2 bases, with 10 bases separating them. This CDR3 comprises 14 residues. The CDR3: CASSPQGRQETQYF. DNA of the CDR3: TGTGCCAGCTCACCCCAGGGCCGGCAAGAGACCCAGTACTTC. Full variable domain (outside the CDR3, taken from reference TRBV18 and TRBJ2-5): NAGVMQNPRHLVRRRGQEARLRCSPMKGHSHVYWYRQLPEEGLKFMVYLQKENIIDESGMPKERFSAEFPKEGPSILRIQQVVRGDSAAYFCASSPQGRQETQYFGPGTRLLVL.

The rearrangement uses TRBV5-6 and TRBJ2-7; tentative D call: TRBD1 (5 bases). This CDR3 spans 14 amino acids. Trimming took 2 bases from V and 2 from J, leaving 11 bases between them. The germline V gene encodes CDR1 SGHDT and CDR2 YYEEEE. CDR3 residues: CASSLQVPPYEQYF. The DNA of the CDR3 is TGTGCCAGCAGCTTACAGGTACCTCCCTACGAGCAGTACTTC.

As to this clone: The same CDR3 is also encoded by other DNA sequences in this sample. The chain recombines TRBV4-2 with TRBJ1-1; D is unresolved. The CDR3 has 15 residues. Trimming took 4 bases from V and 0 from J, leaving 12 bases between them. Germline assignment: CDR1 LGHNA and CDR2 YNFKEQ. Here the CDR3 reads CASSLRVGVNTEAFF. DNA for the CDR3: TGTGCCAGCAGCCTCAGAGTGGGAGTGAACACTGAAGCTTTCTTT.

This chain connects TRBV15 to TRBJ2-1; 12 positions match TRBD2. The CDR3 length is 20 residues. V trimming: 1 base; J trimming: 3 bases; junction bases outside the gene matches: 13. Germline assignment: CDR1 LNHNV and CDR2 YYDKDF (reference sequence). The chain's CDR3 is CATSRGHPAGLAGIYNEQFF. The DNA for the CDR3 is TGTGCCACCAGCAGAGGACACCCAGCAGGACTAGCGGGAATCTACAATGAGCAGTTCTTC.

The CDR3 is CAISELPSGRTGELFF. CDR3 DNA: TGTGCCATCAGTGAGCTACCTAGCGGGAGGACCGGGGAGCTGTTTTTT. The chain couples TRBV10-3 to TRBJ2-2; TRBD2 matches at 11 bases. Germline CDR1 is ENHRY and CDR2 is SYGVKD. J gave up 5 bases and V 2 bases, and 4 bases lay outside the gene matches. The CDR3 sequence is 16 residues long.